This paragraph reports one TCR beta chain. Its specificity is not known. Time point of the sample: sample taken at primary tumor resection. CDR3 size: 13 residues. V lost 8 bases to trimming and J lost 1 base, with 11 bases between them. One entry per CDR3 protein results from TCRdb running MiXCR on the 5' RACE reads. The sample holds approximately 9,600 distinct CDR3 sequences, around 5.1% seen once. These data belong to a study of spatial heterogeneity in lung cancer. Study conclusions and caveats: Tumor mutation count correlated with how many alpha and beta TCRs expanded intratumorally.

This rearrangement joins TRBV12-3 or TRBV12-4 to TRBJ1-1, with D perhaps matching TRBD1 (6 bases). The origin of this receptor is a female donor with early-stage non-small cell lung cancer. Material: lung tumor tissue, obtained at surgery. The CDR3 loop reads CASLGQSNTEAFF. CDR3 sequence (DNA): TGTGCCAGCCTCGGACAGTCGAACACTGAAGCTTTCTTT.